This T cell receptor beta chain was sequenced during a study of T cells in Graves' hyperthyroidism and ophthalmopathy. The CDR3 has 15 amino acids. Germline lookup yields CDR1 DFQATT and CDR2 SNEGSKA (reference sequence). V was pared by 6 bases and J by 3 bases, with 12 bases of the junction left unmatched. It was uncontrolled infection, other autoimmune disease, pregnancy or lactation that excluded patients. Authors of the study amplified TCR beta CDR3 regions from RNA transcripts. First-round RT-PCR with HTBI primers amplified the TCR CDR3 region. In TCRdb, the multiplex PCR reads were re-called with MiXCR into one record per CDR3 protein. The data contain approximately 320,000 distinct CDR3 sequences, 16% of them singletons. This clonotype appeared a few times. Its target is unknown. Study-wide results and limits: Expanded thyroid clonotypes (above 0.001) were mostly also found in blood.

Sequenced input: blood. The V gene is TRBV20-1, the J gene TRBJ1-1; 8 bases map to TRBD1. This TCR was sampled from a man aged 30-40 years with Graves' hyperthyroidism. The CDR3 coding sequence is TGCAGTGCCGAGGGCGCGGACAGGGAGTACACTGAAGCTTTCTTT. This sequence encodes CSAEGADREYTEAFF.